Detailed here is one T cell receptor beta chain. As yet, its antigen is unknown. This record comes from a study of cytomegalovirus exposure and HLA in healthy donors. Study-level results: Overall, 164 TCR beta chains were annotated as cytomegalovirus-associated. In the 120 or so validation repertoires, roughly 94% of cluster scores exceeded 0, per a later analysis.

The validation cohort, a group of more than 100 subjects, included the donors and was separate from the approximately 650-subject first cohort. V dropped 4 bases and J dropped 4; count of bases not matched to a gene: 7. Looked up from germline, CDR1 is SGHDT and CDR2 is YYEEEE. The length of the CDR3 is 15 residues. TCRdb's copy holds only in-frame clones and misses some; the assay was immunoSEQ multiplex PCR. The sample has roughly 250,000 clones, around nine tenths seen once; the top ten hold less than 3%. The sample taken for sequencing was PBMCs. The V and J genes are TRBV5-6 and TRBJ1-2, with 10 bases fitting TRBD1. The clonotype originates from a man in his late teens or twenties in good health and CMV-seronegative. The CDR3 DNA sequence: TGTGCCAGCAGCCTAGACAGGGGGCTGGGCTATGGCTACACCTTC. Encoded protein: CASSLDRGLGYGYTF.